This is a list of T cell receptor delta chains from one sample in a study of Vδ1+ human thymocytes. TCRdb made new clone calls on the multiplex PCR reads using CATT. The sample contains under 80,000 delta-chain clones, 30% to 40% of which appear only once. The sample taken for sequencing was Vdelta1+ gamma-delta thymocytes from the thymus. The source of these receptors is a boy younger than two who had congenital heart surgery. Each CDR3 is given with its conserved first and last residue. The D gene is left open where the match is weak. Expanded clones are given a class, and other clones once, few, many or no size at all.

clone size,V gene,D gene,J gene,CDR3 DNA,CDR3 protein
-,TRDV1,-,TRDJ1,TGTGCTCTTGGGGTACGGCTTCATCGGGAGGTCGATAAACTCATCTTT,CALGVRLHREVDKLIF
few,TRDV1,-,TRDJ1,TGTGCTCTTGGGGAATCCTCACTGGGAGCGGGCCTCGATAAACTCATCTTT,CALGESSLGAGLDKLIF
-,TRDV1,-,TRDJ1,TGTGCTCTTGGGGAATGGTTCCTTCCTACTCTAGGGGGATACCGAAACACCGATAAACTCATCTTT,CALGEWFLPTLGGYRNTDKLIF
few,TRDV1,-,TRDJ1,TGTGCTCTTGGGGAACCACACATCCTAGCAACTGGAAGATTTTACACCGATAAACTCATCTTT,CALGEPHILATGRFYTDKLIF
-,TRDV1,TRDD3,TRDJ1,TGTGCTCTTGGGGAAGGATCCTTCCTACTGGGGGATACCGACCTGTACACCGATAAACTCATCTTT,CALGEGSFLLGDTDLYTDKLIF
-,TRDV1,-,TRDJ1,TGTGCTCTTGGGGAACCTCGAACAGCAACTTCCTGCCCGAATAAACTCATCTTT,CALGEPRTATSCPNKLIF
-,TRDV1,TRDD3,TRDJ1,TGTGCTCTTGGGGTCAGATCGGCCTTCCCAATGTGGGGGATACTTATCAGCGATAAACTCATCTTT,CALGVRSAFPMWGILISDKLIF
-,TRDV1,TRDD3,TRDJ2,TGTGCTCTTGGGCCCCGCCGTCTACTGGGGGATACGCAAGGCCACACAGCACAACTCTTCTTT,CALGPRRLLGDTQGHTAQLFF
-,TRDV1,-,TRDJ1,TGTGCTCTTGGGGTATTTTTTCCGCTGGGTAAATACACCGATAAACTCATCTTT,CALGVFFPLGKYTDKLIF
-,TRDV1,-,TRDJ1,TGTGCTCTTGGGTCAATCCTTCAGGGCGATAAACTCATCTTT,CALGSILQGDKLIF
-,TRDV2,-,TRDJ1,TGTGCCTGTGCCACCTGGGGATCCCGTATGACCGATAAACTCATCTTT,CACATWGSRMTDKLIF
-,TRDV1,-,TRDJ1,TGTGCTCTTGGGGAACTCCCTATTCGGGGACTCATCTTT,CALGELPIRGLIF
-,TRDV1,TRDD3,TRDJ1,TGTGCTCTTGTAGCGCATACACGTAACCTTTACTGGGGGAAGTACACCGATAAACTCATCTTT,CALVAHTRNLYWGKYTDKLIF
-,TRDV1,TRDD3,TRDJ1,TGTGCTCTTGGGGAACTATCTACAGTGGGGGATAATCCCGATAAACTCATCTTT,CALGELSTVGDNPDKLIF
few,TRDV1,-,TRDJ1,TGTGCTCTTGGGGCCCTGGGGAGCTACGAAGGGATGCGGAGCAATAAACTCATCTTT,CALGALGSYEGMRSNKLIF
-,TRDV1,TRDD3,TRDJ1,TGTGCTCTTGGGGAACTCCCGCTACTGGGGGATGGAAGGGTGTACACCGATAAACTCATCTTT,CALGELPLLGDGRVYTDKLIF
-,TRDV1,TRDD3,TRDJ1,TGTGCTCTTGGGGAATGGACTGGTGGATACGGCTCCGATAAACTCATCTTT,CALGEWTGGYGSDKLIF
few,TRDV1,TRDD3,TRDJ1,TGTGCTCTTGGGGAACTCGTTCGGGACTGGGGGCCACCCGATAAACTCATCTTT,CALGELVRDWGPPDKLIF
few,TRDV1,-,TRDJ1,TGTGCTCTTGGGGCTCCGCACCGGGGGAAAGTGAGGTACACCGATAAACTCATCTTT,CALGAPHRGKVRYTDKLIF
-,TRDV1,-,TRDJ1,TGTGCTCTTGGGGAACAACGACTCTCCCTTCCCAGGCCCGATAAACTCATCTTT,CALGEQRLSLPRPDKLIF
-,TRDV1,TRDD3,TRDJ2,TGTGCTCTTGGGGAACTCAGGACCCTACGGTTGGGGGATACGAGGACAGCACAACTCTTCTTT,CALGELRTLRLGDTRTAQLFF
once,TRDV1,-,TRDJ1,TGTGCTCTTGGGGCTCCACCCCGGACGGCCGATAAACTCATCTTT,CALGAPPRTADKLIF
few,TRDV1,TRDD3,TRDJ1,TGTGCTCTTGGGAAGATTCCTACCAGCTGGGGGATAGAGGCCGATAAACTCATCTTT,CALGKIPTSWGIEADKLIF
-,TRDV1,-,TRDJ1,TGTGCTCTTGGGGAACTTCCGACCACCGATAAACTCATCTTT,CALGELPTTDKLIF